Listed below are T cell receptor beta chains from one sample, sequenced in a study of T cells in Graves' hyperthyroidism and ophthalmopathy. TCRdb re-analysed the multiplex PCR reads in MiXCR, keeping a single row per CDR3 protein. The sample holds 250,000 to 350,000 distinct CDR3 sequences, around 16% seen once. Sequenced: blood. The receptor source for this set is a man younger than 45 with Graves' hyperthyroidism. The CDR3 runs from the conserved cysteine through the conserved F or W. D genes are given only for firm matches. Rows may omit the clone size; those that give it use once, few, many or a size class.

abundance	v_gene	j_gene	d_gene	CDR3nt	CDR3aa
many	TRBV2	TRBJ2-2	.	TGTGCCAGCAGAGGGGGTTCGGGCACCGGGGAGCTGTTTTTT	CASRGGSGTGELFF
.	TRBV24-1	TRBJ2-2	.	TGTGCCACCAGTGATTTGGAAGAGGGGGTTGGCGGGGAGCTGTTTTTT	CATSDLEEGVGGELFF
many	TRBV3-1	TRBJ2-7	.	TGTGCCAGCAGCCAAGAATCGAGAGACGCCTACGAGCAGTACTTC	CASSQESRDAYEQYF
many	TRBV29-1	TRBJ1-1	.	TGCAGCGCCCTCTCCTCCGTAGGGCCTCAAGCTTTCTTT	CSALSSVGPQAFF
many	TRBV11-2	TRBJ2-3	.	TGTGCCGAGGGACCCGGCGGAGATACGCAGTATTTT	CAEGPGGDTQYF
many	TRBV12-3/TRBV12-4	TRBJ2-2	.	TGTGCCAGCAGTTTTTCGGGAGACGACACCGGGGAGCTGTTTTTT	CASSFSGDDTGELFF
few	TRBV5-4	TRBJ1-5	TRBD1	TGTGCCAGCAGCAAGGGACAGGAGCCCAATCAGCCCCAGCATTTT	CASSKGQEPNQPQHF
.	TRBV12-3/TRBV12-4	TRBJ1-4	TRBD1	TGTGCCAGCAAGCGGGACAGGGGGACCCTTGCAACTAATGAAAAACTGTTTTTT	CASKRDRGTLATNEKLFF
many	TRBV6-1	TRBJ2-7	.	TGTGCCAGCAGTTACCCCCGGGGGTCGGGCTCCTACGAGCAGTACTTC	CASSYPRGSGSYEQYF
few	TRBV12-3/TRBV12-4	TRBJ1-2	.	TGTGCCAGCAGTTTATCGGGGGCCTATGGCTACACCTTC	CASSLSGAYGYTF
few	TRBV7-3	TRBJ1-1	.	TGTGCCAGCAGCTTAATCCCACAAGTGAACACTGAAGCTTTCTTT	CASSLIPQVNTEAFF
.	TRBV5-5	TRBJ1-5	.	TGTGCCAGCAGCTTGGAGGCAGGTACTTACGTTCAGCCCCAGCATTTT	CASSLEAGTYVQPQHF
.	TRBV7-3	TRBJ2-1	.	TGTGCCAGCAGCCGGTCGGACTACAATGAGCAGTTCTTC	CASSRSDYNEQFF
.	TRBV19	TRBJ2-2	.	TGTGCCAGTAGTTCTCAGTCAGCCACCGGGGAGCTGTTTTTT	CASSSQSATGELFF
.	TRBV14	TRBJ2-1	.	TGTGCCAGCAGCCACACTCCGGACTTCTCCTACAATGAGCAGTTCTTC	CASSHTPDFSYNEQFF
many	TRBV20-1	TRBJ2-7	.	TGCAGTGCCTCCTCGGGGCCCTACGAGCAGTACTTC	CSASSGPYEQYF
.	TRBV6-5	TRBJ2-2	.	TGTGCCAGCAGTTACATGTTTCCCCGAAACACCGGGGAGCTGTTTTTT	CASSYMFPRNTGELFF
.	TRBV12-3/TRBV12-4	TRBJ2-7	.	TGTGCCAGCAGTTCGGGAGAGGGGCAGTACTTC	CASSSGEGQYF
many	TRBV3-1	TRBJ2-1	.	TGTGCCAGCAGCCAATCAGACGTTAACAATGAGCAGTTCTTC	CASSQSDVNNEQFF
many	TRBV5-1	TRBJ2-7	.	TGCGCCAGCAGCTTGGGGGTAGGGGAGCAGTACTTC	CASSLGVGEQYF
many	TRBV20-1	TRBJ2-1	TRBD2	TGCAGTGCTAGAGAAGCGGGAAAGAATGAGCAGTTCTTC	CSAREAGKNEQFF
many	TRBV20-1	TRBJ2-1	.	TGCAGTGCCCGGGACCATCCCTTTTCGAGTGAGCAGTTCTTC	CSARDHPFSSEQFF
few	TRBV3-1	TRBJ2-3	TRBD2	TGTGCCAGCCGGGGGAGGGGTGATACGCAGTATTTT	CASRGRGDTQYF
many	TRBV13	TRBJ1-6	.	TGTGCCAGCAGCAGGGGACGGTCCTATAATTCACCCCTCCACTTT	CASSRGRSYNSPLHF
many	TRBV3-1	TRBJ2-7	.	TGTGCCAGCAGCCAATGGCCAACCTACGAGCAGTACTTC	CASSQWPTYEQYF
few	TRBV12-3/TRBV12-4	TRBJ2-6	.	TGTGCCAGCGCGGGGCAGGCCAACTCTGGGGCCAACGTCCTGACTTTC	CASAGQANSGANVLTF
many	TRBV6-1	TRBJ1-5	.	TGTGCCAGCAGTGAAGCGCTTCGGGGCATGGTCTCCTCCTATCAGCCCCAGCATTTT	CASSEALRGMVSSYQPQHF
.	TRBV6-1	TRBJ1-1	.	TGTGCCAGCAGTGAGACACAGAACACTAAAGCTTTCTTT	CASSETQNTKAFF
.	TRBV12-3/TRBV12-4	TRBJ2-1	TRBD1	TGTGCCAGCAGGGAGGGACAGGGGGCTAGCTCCTACAATGAGCAGTTCTTC	CASREGQGASSYNEQFF
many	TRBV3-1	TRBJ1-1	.	TGTGCCAGCAGCCAAGATGGAAGCACTGAAGCTTTCTTT	CASSQDGSTEAFF
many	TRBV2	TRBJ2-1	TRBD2	TGTGCCAGCAGTGAGTTTCTAGCGGCCTACAATGAGCAGTTCTTC	CASSEFLAAYNEQFF
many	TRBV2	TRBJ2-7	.	TGTGCCAGCACATCCGTAAACGAGCAGTACTTC	CASTSVNEQYF
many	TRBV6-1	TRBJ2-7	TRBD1	TGTGCCAGCAGCCGAACCCGGGACAGCTCCTACGAGCAGTACTTC	CASSRTRDSSYEQYF
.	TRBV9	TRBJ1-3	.	TGTGCCAGCAGCCCCTCCGCGACAGTCTCTGGAAACACCATATATTTT	CASSPSATVSGNTIYF
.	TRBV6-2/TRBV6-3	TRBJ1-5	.	TGTGCCAGCACCAGGACGTGGACACAGCCCCAGCATTTT	CASTRTWTQPQHF
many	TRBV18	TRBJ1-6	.	TGTGCCAGCTCACCCGGAGGAATTCTCCTCCACTTT	CASSPGGILLHF
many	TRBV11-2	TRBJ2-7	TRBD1	TGTGCCAGCAGCTTGTTACAGGGGGGCGAGCAGTACTTC	CASSLLQGGEQYF
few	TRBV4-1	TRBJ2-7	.	TGCGCCAGCAGCCAAGTGGGTCGGACCTACGAGCAGTACTTC	CASSQVGRTYEQYF
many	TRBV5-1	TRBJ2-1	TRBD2	TGCGCCAGCAGCTACTTAGCGGGAGCCACCTACAATGAGCAGTTCTTC	CASSYLAGATYNEQFF
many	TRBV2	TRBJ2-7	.	TGTGCCAGCAGTGAAAATGACTACGAGCAGTACTTC	CASSENDYEQYF
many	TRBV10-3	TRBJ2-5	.	TGTGCCATCAGAACGAACGCGGCAGAGACCCAGTACTTC	CAIRTNAAETQYF
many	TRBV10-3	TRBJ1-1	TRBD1	TGTGCCTCACGAAGGACAGGGGGCGGCACTGAAGCTTTCTTT	CASRRTGGGTEAFF
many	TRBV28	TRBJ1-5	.	TGTGCCAGCAGTTCTCTAGGACTCAGCGGCAATAAGCCCCAGCATTTT	CASSSLGLSGNKPQHF
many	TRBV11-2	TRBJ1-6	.	TGTGCCAGCAGTCCCGGCGCTTCGGCCCTCCACTTT	CASSPGASALHF